A selection of T cell receptor beta chains follows, all from one sample in a study of early T cells in non-severe SARS-CoV-2 infection. TCRdb redid the calling of the 5' RACE reads with MiXCR, one entry per CDR3 protein. Among tens of thousands of distinct CDR3 sequences, more than 14% were seen once, and the ten largest hold around 3.7%. This sample comprised whole blood, obtained at baseline. The source of these receptors is an adult who was a healthcare worker with PCR-confirmed SARS-CoV-2 infection or an uninfected control (not recorded which). CDR3s include the opening cysteine and the closing phenylalanine or tryptophan. The D gene is left open where the match is weak. Only part of the rows carry a size: once, few, many, or a class if the clone is expanded.

D: NA
size: NA
V: TRBV27
J: TRBJ1-3
CDR3: CASSLSGLRRAGNTIYF

D: TRBD2
size: NA
V: TRBV29-1
J: TRBJ2-5
CDR3: CSVEDRPSGSETQYF

D: TRBD2
size: many
V: TRBV20-1
J: TRBJ2-1
CDR3: CSAYGLAGDLNEQFF

D: NA
size: NA
V: TRBV5-4
J: TRBJ2-7
CDR3: CASSYGTQSYEQYF

D: NA
size: many
V: TRBV7-3
J: TRBJ2-3
CDR3: CASSRQPFTDTQYF

D: NA
size: NA
V: TRBV9
J: TRBJ2-1
CDR3: CASSVGVVNEQFF

D: NA
size: NA
V: TRBV5-6
J: TRBJ1-2
CDR3: CGSSARPGHPYTF

D: TRBD2
size: many
V: TRBV7-3
J: TRBJ2-3
CDR3: CASSPTPGGLAKYF

D: NA
size: NA
V: TRBV21-1
J: TRBJ2-3
CDR3: CASSGPTGDNTDTQYF

D: TRBD1
size: few
V: TRBV19
J: TRBJ2-3
CDR3: CASSIVLAGTGRTDTQYF

D: TRBD2
size: NA
V: TRBV12-3/TRBV12-4
J: TRBJ2-1
CDR3: CASSSSGRANEQFF

D: TRBD2
size: few
V: TRBV20-1
J: TRBJ2-1
CDR3: CSAPGSPSGKDEQFF

D: TRBD2
size: NA
V: TRBV7-6
J: TRBJ2-3
CDR3: CASSLFGTSGTDTQYF

D: TRBD1
size: few
V: TRBV18
J: TRBJ2-2
CDR3: CASSPPGTGEWELFF

D: NA
size: few
V: TRBV28
J: TRBJ1-1
CDR3: CASRITGIVTEAFF

D: NA
size: few
V: TRBV7-2
J: TRBJ2-3
CDR3: CASSLTDPADTQYF

D: NA
size: few
V: TRBV9
J: TRBJ2-7
CDR3: CASSPTSTRYEQYF

D: NA
size: NA
V: TRBV21-1
J: TRBJ1-6
CDR3: CASGDDGGWYNSPLHF

D: NA
size: few
V: TRBV28
J: TRBJ1-6
CDR3: CASSFRARGSPLHF

D: TRBD2
size: NA
V: TRBV18
J: TRBJ2-7
CDR3: CASSPGLAGNYEQYF

D: TRBD1
size: few
V: TRBV28
J: TRBJ1-1
CDR3: CASSLSSGGNTEAFF

D: TRBD2
size: NA
V: TRBV4-1
J: TRBJ2-7
CDR3: CASSQGEASGSYEQYF

D: NA
size: few
V: TRBV27
J: TRBJ1-1
CDR3: CASSVGWEDTEAFF

D: NA
size: NA
V: TRBV5-1
J: TRBJ2-1
CDR3: CASSLVNGGQNEQFF

D: NA
size: few
V: TRBV7-2
J: TRBJ1-1
CDR3: CASRPPTGTNTEAFF

D: TRBD1
size: many
V: TRBV27
J: TRBJ2-1
CDR3: CASTLGTGTYNEQFF

D: TRBD2
size: many
V: TRBV20-1
J: TRBJ2-2
CDR3: CSAKAGANTGELFF

D: NA
size: many
V: TRBV6-5
J: TRBJ1-1
CDR3: CASSYSFQGMTEAFF

D: TRBD1
size: NA
V: TRBV7-9
J: TRBJ2-1
CDR3: CASSPWTGGENNEQFF

D: NA
size: many
V: TRBV7-9
J: TRBJ1-6
CDR3: CASSPGQNNSPLHF

D: TRBD2
size: few
V: TRBV30
J: TRBJ2-1
CDR3: CAWSVGGSTNEQFF

D: TRBD2
size: few
V: TRBV7-2
J: TRBJ2-3
CDR3: CASSLAGGTDTQYF

D: NA
size: NA
V: TRBV19
J: TRBJ1-1
CDR3: CASSPWEGTEAFF

D: TRBD2
size: many
V: TRBV28
J: TRBJ2-7
CDR3: CASSPTGTTYEQYF

D: TRBD2
size: NA
V: TRBV9
J: TRBJ2-1
CDR3: CASTSSGRIPLNEQFF

D: TRBD1
size: few
V: TRBV20-1
J: TRBJ2-5
CDR3: CSAIPGQGVEKTQYF

D: TRBD1
size: few
V: TRBV28
J: TRBJ1-2
CDR3: CASTGYSMGQNPGYTF

D: NA
size: few
V: TRBV18
J: TRBJ1-1
CDR3: CASSLDRKNTEAFF

D: TRBD1
size: few
V: TRBV5-1
J: TRBJ2-3
CDR3: CASSLRGQSTDTQYF

D: NA
size: NA
V: TRBV5-4
J: TRBJ2-2
CDR3: CASSSATGELFF

D: NA
size: NA
V: TRBV3-1
J: TRBJ2-1
CDR3: CASSHLEGEQFF

D: TRBD2
size: NA
V: TRBV7-9
J: TRBJ2-7
CDR3: CASSLRRERSWGEQYF

D: TRBD1
size: many
V: TRBV28
J: TRBJ2-7
CDR3: CASSLRAQGIHEQYF

D: NA
size: few
V: TRBV28
J: TRBJ1-4
CDR3: CASSLGDSNEKLFF

D: TRBD1
size: few
V: TRBV4-2
J: TRBJ2-1
CDR3: CASSQDGTGGYNEQFF

D: NA
size: NA
V: TRBV6-4
J: TRBJ1-2
CDR3: CASSDRGGYGYTF

D: NA
size: few
V: TRBV20-1
J: TRBJ2-7
CDR3: CSALDRGEQYF

D: TRBD2
size: few
V: TRBV11-2
J: TRBJ2-3
CDR3: CASSPWTSGRAAGVDTQYF

D: TRBD2
size: few
V: TRBV30
J: TRBJ2-7
CDR3: CAWSSTGRVSYEQYF

D: TRBD2
size: NA
V: TRBV7-6
J: TRBJ2-1
CDR3: CASSFSGPAGNEQFF

D: NA
size: few
V: TRBV18
J: TRBJ2-1
CDR3: CASSPPDGSYNEQFF

D: TRBD1
size: NA
V: TRBV29-1
J: TRBJ1-5
CDR3: CSVRTGGNNQPQHF

D: TRBD2
size: few
V: TRBV11-2
J: TRBJ2-2
CDR3: CASSSTSGTSGTGELFF

D: NA
size: NA
V: TRBV4-1
J: TRBJ2-6
CDR3: CASSLESSGANVLTF